This TCR beta chain was retrieved from a study of T-cell reconstitution after alpha-beta-depleted transplantation in children. Study-wide results and caveats: T-cell counts and diversity at one year post-transplant came mainly from newly produced T cells. Some patients' high day-60 TCRbeta diversity was traced to surviving recipient T cells and thymic progenitors.

Preparation of the TCRbeta library used unique molecular identifiers. TCRdb itself ran the PCR reads through MiXCR, one entry per CDR3 protein. The profile shows more than 120,000 distinct CDR3 sequences, around 9% of them singletons. CDR1 is MGHDK and CDR2 is SYGVNS in the germline V gene. CDR3 size: 10 residues. V was pared by 4 bases and J by 4 bases, with 1 base between. Many counts were recorded for this clonotype. Its antigen is not identified. This chain connects TRBV25-1 to TRBJ1-2; D ambiguous. This material consisted of PBMCs, mostly from graft donor cells, taken 180 days after TCRalphabeta/CD19-depleted stem cell transplant. The TCR comes from a female patient aged 2-15 years who had a stem cell transplant for congenital amegakaryocytic thrombocytopenia, so the T cells may come from the graft donor. The CDR3 reads CASSGYGYTF. DNA of the CDR3: TGTGCCAGCAGTGGCTATGGCTACACCTTC.